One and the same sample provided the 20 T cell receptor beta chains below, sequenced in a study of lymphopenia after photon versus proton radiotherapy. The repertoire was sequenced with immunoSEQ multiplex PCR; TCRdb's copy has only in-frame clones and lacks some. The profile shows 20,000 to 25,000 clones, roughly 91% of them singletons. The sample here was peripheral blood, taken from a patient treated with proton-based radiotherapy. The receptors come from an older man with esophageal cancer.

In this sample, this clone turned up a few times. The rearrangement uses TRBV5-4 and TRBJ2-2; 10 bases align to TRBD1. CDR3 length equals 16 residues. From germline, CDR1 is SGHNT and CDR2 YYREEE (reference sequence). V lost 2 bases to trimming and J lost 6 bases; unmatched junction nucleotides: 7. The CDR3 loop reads CASSFDRGRVSGELFF. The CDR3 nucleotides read TGTGCCAGCAGCTTCGACAGGGGGCGCGTGTCCGGGGAGCTGTTTTTT.

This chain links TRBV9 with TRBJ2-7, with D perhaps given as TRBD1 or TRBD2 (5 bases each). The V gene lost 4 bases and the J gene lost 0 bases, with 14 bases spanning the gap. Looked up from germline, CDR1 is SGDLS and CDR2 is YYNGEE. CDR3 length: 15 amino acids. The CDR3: CASSTYSGTSYEQYF. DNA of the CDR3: TGTGCCAGCAGCACCTACTCCGGGACCTCCTACGAGCAGTACTTC.

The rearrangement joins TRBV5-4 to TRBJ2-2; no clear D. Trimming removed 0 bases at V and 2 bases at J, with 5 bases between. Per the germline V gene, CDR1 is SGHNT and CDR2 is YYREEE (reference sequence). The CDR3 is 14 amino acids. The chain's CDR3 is CASSLVSNTGELFF. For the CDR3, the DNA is TGTGCCAGCAGCTTGGTCAGTAACACCGGGGAGCTGTTTTTT.

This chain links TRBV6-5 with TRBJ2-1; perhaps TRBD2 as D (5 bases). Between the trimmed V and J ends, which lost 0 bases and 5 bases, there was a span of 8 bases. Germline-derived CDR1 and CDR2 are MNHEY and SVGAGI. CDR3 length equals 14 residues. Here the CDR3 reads CASSYSGRNNEQFF. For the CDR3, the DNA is TGTGCCAGCAGTTACTCGGGGAGAAACAATGAGCAGTTCTTC.

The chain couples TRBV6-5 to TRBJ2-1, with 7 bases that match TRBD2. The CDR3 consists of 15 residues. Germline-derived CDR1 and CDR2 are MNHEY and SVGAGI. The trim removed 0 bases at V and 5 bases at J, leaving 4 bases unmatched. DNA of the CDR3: TGTGCCAGCAGTTACTCACGGGGGGTGAACAATGAGCAGTTCTTC. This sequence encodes CASSYSRGVNNEQFF.

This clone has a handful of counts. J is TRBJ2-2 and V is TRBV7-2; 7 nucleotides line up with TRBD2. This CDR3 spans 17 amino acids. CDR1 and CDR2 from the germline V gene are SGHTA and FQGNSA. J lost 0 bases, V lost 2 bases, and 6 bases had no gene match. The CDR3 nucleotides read TGTGCCAGCAGCTTAATCCCTCTAGCGGCGAACACCGGGGAGCTGTTTTTT. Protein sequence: CASSLIPLAANTGELFF.

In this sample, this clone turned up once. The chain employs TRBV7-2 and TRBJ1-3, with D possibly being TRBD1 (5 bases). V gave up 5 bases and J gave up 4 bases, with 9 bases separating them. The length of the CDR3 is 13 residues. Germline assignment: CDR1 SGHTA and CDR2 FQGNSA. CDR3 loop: CASSTGGGNTIYF. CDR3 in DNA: TGTGCCAGCAGCACCGGGGGGGGAAACACCATATATTTT.

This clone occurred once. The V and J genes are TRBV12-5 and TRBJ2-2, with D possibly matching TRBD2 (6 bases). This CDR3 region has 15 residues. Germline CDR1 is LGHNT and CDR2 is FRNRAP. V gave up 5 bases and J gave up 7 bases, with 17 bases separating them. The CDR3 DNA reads TGTGCTAGTGGTCTCGGGACTTCCCTCATCGGGGAGCTGTTTTTT. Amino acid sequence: CASGLGTSLIGELFF.

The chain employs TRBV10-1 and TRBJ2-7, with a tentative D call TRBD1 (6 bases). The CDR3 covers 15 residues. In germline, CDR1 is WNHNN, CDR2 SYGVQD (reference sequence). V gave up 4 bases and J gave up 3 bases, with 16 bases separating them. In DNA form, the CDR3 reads TGCGCCAGCAGTGGGGGGCTATCTCTAAACTACGAGCAGTACTTC. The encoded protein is CASSGGLSLNYEQYF.

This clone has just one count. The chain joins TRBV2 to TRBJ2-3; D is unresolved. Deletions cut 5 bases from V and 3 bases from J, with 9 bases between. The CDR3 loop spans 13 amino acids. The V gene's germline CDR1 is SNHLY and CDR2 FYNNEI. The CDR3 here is CASSQYETDTQYF. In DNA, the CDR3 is TGTGCCAGCAGTCAGTATGAAACAGATACGCAGTATTTT.

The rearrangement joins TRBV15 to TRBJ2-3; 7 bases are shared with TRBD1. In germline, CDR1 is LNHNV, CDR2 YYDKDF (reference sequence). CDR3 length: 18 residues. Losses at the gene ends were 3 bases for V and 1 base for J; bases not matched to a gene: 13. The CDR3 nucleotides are TGTGCCACCAGCAGCCCCCCCATGAGGGGGCGCGGCACAGATACGCAGTATTTT. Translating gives CATSSPPMRGRGTDTQYF.

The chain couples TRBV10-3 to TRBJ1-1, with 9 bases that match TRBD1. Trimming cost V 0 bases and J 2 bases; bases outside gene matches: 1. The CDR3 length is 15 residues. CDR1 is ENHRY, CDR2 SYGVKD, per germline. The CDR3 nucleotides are TGTGCCATCAGTGAGTCGGGACAGGGTAACACTGAAGCTTTCTTT. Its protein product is CAISESGQGNTEAFF.

CDR3 protein: CASSARGGGTDTQYF. The CDR3 DNA is TGTGCCAGCAGCGCGCGGGGGGGCGGCACAGATACGCAGTATTTT. The V and J genes are TRBV5-4 and TRBJ2-3; 9 bases match TRBD2. CDR3 length equals 15 residues. V gave up 4 bases and J gave up 1 base; unmatched junction bases: 4. Germline V gene lookup returns CDR1 SGHNT and CDR2 YYREEE (reference sequence).

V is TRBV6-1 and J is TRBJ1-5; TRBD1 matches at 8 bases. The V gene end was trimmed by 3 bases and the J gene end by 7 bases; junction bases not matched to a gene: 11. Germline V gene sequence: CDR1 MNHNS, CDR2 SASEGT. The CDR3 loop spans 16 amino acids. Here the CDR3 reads CASSDGPGGPGQPQHF. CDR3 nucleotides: TGTGCCAGCAGTGATGGACCAGGGGGCCCGGGCCAGCCCCAGCATTTT.

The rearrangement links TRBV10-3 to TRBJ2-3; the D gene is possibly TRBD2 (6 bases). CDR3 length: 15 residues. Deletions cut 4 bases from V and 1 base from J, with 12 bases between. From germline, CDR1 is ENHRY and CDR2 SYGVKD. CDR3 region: CAISAPAGGTDTQYF. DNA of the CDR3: TGTGCCATCAGTGCCCCAGCGGGTGGCACAGATACGCAGTATTTT.

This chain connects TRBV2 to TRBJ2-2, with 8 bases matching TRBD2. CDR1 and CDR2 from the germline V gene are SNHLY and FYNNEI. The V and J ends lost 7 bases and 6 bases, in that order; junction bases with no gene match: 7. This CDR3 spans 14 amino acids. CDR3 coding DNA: TGTGCCAGCACCCGGGAGGGGGTCCCCGGGGAGCTGTTTTTT. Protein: CASTREGVPGELFF.

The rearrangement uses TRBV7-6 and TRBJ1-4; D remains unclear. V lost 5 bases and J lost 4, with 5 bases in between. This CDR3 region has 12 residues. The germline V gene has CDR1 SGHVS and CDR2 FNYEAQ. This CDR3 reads CASSRFNEKLFF. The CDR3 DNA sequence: TGTGCCAGCAGCCGATTTAATGAAAAACTGTTTTTT. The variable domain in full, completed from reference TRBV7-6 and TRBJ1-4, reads GAGVSQSPRYKVTKRGQDVALRCDPISGHVSLYWYRQALGQGPEFLTYFNYEAQQDKSGLPNDRFSAERPEGSISTLTIQRTEQRDSAMYRCASSRFNEKLFFGSGTQLSVL.

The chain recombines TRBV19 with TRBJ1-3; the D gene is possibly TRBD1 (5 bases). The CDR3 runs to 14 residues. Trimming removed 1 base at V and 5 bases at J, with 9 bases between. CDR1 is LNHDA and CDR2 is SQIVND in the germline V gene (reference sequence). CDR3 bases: TGTGCCAGTAGTATAGGTCGACAGAGAAACACCATATATTTT. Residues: CASSIGRQRNTIYF.

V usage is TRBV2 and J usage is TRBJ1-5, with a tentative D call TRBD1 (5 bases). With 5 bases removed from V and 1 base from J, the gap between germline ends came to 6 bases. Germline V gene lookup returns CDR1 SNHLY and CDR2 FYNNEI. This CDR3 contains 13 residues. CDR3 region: CASSYRSNQPQHF. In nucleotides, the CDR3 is TGTGCCAGCAGTTACAGGAGCAATCAGCCCCAGCATTTT.

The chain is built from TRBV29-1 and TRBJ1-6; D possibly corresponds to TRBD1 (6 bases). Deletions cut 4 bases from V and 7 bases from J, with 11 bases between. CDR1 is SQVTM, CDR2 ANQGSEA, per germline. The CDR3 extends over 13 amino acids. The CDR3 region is CSVGQEKNSPLHF. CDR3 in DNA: TGCAGCGTTGGACAGGAGAAAAATTCACCCCTCCACTTT.